Listed below are T cell receptor beta chains from one sample, sequenced in a study of blood T cell repertoires in COVID-19. Libraries were prepared by immunoSEQ multiplex PCR; TCRdb keeps only in-frame clonotypes and omits some of them. The sample lists 250,000 or so clones, approximately 88% occurring once. The source material was PBMCs or T cells enriched from blood (not recorded which). The receptor set was obtained from a woman between 25 and 40 years old with acute COVID-19. The CDR3 runs from the conserved cysteine through the conserved F or W. The D gene is left open where the match is weak. Clone size appears in some rows only: once, few, many, or a class for an expanded clone.

.	TRBV11-2	TRBJ1-1	.	TGTGCCAGCAGCTCAACCCCAGGGAACACTGAAGCTTTCTTT	CASSSTPGNTEAFF
.	TRBV19	TRBJ1-5	.	TGTGCCAGTAGTGCCGGGTTAGGTAATCAGCCCCAGCATTTT	CASSAGLGNQPQHF
few	TRBV7-9	TRBJ2-2	.	TGTGCCAGCAGCTCATACACCGGGGAGCTGTTTTTT	CASSSYTGELFF
once	TRBV10-2	TRBJ1-2	TRBD1	TGCGCCAGCAGTGGCCCTGACAGGGGCGGCTACACCTTC	CASSGPDRGGYTF
few	TRBV15	TRBJ2-7	TRBD1	TGTGCCACAGGACAGGGTACCTACGAGCAGTACTTC	CATGQGTYEQYF
.	TRBV4-1	TRBJ1-5	TRBD1	TGCGCCAGCAGCCTGATTTCGGGGACAGGGCAGCCCCAGCATTTT	CASSLISGTGQPQHF
.	TRBV5-1	TRBJ2-3	.	TGCGCCAGCAGCCCTACTACAGGAGCCGACAGCACAGATACGCAGTATTTT	CASSPTTGADSTDTQYF
.	TRBV4-3	TRBJ2-7	TRBD1	TGCGCCAGCAGCCATTCTTGGACAGGCGACTACGAGCAGTACTTC	CASSHSWTGDYEQYF
.	TRBV5-8	TRBJ2-1	.	TGTGCCAGCAGCTTGGCCGGGGAGGTCGATGAGCAGTTCTTC	CASSLAGEVDEQFF
.	TRBV10-3	TRBJ2-5	.	TGTGCCATCAGTGAGAGCCCAGGGGTGGGTCAAGAGACCCAGTACTTC	CAISESPGVGQETQYF
.	TRBV6-6	TRBJ1-6	.	TGTGCCAGCAGTTACTCGGCAGGGAACCCCTATTCACCCCTCCACTTT	CASSYSAGNPYSPLHF
few	TRBV5-6	TRBJ1-2	.	TGTGCCAGCAGCTTCGGAGGGTTATACTATGGCTACACCTTC	CASSFGGLYYGYTF
.	TRBV25-1	TRBJ2-5	TRBD1	TGTGCCAGCAGTCCAACAGGGGTCGAGACCCAGTACTTC	CASSPTGVETQYF
.	TRBV5-1	TRBJ2-1	.	TGCGCCAGCAGTACGGCTTCTGTGGCGGGGAACAATGAGCAGTTCTTC	CASSTASVAGNNEQFF
.	TRBV4-2	TRBJ1-2	TRBD1	TGTGCCAGCAGCCCCCAATCGGGACAGAACTATGGCTACACCTTC	CASSPQSGQNYGYTF
.	TRBV11-2	TRBJ2-2	TRBD1	TGTGCCAGCAGCTCCGTAAGGGGGCGCATCGGGGAGCTGTTTTTT	CASSSVRGRIGELFF
.	TRBV11-2	TRBJ1-6	TRBD1	TGTGCCAGCAGCCCCTGGCGAGGGGGCCCCTATAATTCACCCCTCCACTTT	CASSPWRGGPYNSPLHF
.	TRBV30	TRBJ2-1	TRBD2	TGTGCCTGGGAAACTAGCGGGGGCGGCTATGAGCAGTTCTTC	CAWETSGGGYEQFF
.	TRBV7-8	TRBJ1-4	TRBD1	TGTGCCAGCAGCGTCGGGACAGGGGAGTGGGAAAAACTGTTTTTT	CASSVGTGEWEKLFF
.	TRBV5-1	TRBJ2-2	TRBD1	TGCGCCAGCAGCTTTGGGACAGGGGGCACCGGGGAGCTGTTTTTT	CASSFGTGGTGELFF
few	TRBV11-2	TRBJ2-5	TRBD1	TGTGCCAGCAGAGACAGGGGTATGTGGGAGACCCAGTACTTC	CASRDRGMWETQYF
.	TRBV7-9	TRBJ1-1	.	TGTGCCAGCAGCTTAGGTCAGGGTTCTGAAGCTTTCTTT	CASSLGQGSEAFF
.	TRBV9	TRBJ2-3	.	TGTGCCAGCAGCTCACAGACAGTTACGAGCACAGATACGCAGTATTTT	CASSSQTVTSTDTQYF
many	TRBV11-2	TRBJ2-5	TRBD1	TGTGCCAGCAGCTTGCAGCGACAGGGGCTGGGGGAGACCCAGTACTTC	CASSLQRQGLGETQYF
.	TRBV29-1	TRBJ2-1	.	TGCAGCGCTAGGACAGCCTATTACAATGAGCAGTTCTTC	CSARTAYYNEQFF
.	TRBV18	TRBJ2-5	TRBD2	TGTGCCAGCTCTCAGACTAGCGGGGGACTCCAAGAGACCCAGTACTTC	CASSQTSGGLQETQYF
.	TRBV7-9	TRBJ2-3	TRBD2	TGTGCCAGCAGCTTAGCAATCAGGATCGGGGGGAGTAGCACAGATACGCAGTATTTT	CASSLAIRIGGSSTDTQYF
.	TRBV19	TRBJ2-2	TRBD2	TGTGCCAGCCGTAGCGGGGCATTGAACACCGGGGAGCTGTTTTTT	CASRSGALNTGELFF
.	TRBV6-6	TRBJ2-3	TRBD2	TGTGCCAGCACCCTAGCGGGGACCGTCGGAGATACGCAGTATTTT	CASTLAGTVGDTQYF
.	TRBV3-1/TRBV3-2	TRBJ1-4	.	TGTGCCAGCAGCCAAGATCCCGTTGGGTTGGGAGCAACTAATGAAAAACTGTTTTTT	CASSQDPVGLGATNEKLFF
.	TRBV6-5	TRBJ1-2	.	TGTGCCAGCCGGGGGGTTGGTGGCTACACCTTC	CASRGVGGYTF
.	TRBV5-5	TRBJ2-7	TRBD1	TGTGCCAGCAGCTTCTCCCCCGGGACAGGGTACGAGCAGTACTTC	CASSFSPGTGYEQYF
.	TRBV11-2	TRBJ2-1	.	TGTGCCAGCAGCTTACGGGACACCCCACTAGAGCAGTTCTTC	CASSLRDTPLEQFF
few	TRBV7-6	TRBJ2-1	.	TGTGCCAGCAGCTTTGGACTAAACAATGAGCAGTTCTTC	CASSFGLNNEQFF
.	TRBV28	TRBJ1-5	.	TGTGCCAGCAGTTTTGAACTCACGAATCAGCCCCAGCATTTT	CASSFELTNQPQHF
once	TRBV11-2	TRBJ2-3	.	TGTGCCAGCAGACCCTACAGGTTGAGTTTTTCAGATACGCAGTATTTT	CASRPYRLSFSDTQYF
.	TRBV27	TRBJ1-4	.	TGTGCCAGCAGTTCCAGGGGTGGCGATGAAAAACTGTTTTTT	CASSSRGGDEKLFF
.	TRBV4-1	TRBJ2-7	TRBD1	TGCGCCAGCAGCCAAGGTGGACAGGGGAACGAGCAGTACTTC	CASSQGGQGNEQYF